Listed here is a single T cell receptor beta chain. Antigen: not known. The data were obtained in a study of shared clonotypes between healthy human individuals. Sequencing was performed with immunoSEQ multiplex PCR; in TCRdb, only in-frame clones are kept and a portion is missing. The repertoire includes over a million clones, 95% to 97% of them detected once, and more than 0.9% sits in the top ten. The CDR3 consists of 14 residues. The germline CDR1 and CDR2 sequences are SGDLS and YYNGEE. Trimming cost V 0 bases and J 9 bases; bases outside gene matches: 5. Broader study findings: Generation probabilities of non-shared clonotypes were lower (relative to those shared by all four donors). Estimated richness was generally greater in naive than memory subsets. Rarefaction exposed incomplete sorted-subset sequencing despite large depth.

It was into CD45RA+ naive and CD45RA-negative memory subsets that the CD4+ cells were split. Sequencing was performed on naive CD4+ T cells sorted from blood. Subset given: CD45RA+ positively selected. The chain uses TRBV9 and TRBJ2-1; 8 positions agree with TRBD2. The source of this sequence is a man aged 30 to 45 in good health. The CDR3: CASSVVHLAGEQFF. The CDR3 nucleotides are TGTGCCAGCAGCGTAGTCCACCTAGCGGGTGAGCAGTTCTTC.